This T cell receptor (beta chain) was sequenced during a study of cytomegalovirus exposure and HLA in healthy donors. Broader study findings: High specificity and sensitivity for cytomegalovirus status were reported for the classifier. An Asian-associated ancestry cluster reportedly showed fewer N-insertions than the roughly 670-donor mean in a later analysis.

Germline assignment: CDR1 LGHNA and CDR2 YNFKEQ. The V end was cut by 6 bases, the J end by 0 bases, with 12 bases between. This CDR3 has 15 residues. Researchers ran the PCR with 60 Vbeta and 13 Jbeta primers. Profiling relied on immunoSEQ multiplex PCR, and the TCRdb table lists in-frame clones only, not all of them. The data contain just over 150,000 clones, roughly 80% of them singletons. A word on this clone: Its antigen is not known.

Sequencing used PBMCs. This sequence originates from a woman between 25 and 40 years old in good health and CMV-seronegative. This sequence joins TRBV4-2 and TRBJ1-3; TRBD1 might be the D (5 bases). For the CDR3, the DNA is TGTGCCAGCAGGTGGGGGGGAACCTCTGGAAACACCATATATTTT. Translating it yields CASRWGGTSGNTIYF.